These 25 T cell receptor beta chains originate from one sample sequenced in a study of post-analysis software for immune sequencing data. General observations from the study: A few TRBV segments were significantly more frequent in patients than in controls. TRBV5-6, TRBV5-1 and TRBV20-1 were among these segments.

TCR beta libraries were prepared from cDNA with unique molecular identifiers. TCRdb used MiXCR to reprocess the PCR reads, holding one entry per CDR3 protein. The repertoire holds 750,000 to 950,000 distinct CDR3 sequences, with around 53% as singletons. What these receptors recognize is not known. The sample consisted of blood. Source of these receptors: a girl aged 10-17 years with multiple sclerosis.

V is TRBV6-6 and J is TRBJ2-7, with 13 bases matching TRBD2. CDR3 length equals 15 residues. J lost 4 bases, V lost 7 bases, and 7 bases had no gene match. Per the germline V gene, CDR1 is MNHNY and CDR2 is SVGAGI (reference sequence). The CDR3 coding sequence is TGTGCCAGCATGGGGTCGACTAGCGGGAGGTACGAGCAGTACTTC. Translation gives CASMGSTSGRYEQYF.

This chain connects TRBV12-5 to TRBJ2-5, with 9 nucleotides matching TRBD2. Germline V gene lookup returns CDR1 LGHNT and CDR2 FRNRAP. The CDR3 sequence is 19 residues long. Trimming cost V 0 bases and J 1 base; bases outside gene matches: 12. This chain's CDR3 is CASGLVRFRLSGGQETQYF. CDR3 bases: TGTGCTAGTGGTTTGGTACGCTTCCGGCTTAGCGGGGGCCAAGAGACCCAGTACTTC.

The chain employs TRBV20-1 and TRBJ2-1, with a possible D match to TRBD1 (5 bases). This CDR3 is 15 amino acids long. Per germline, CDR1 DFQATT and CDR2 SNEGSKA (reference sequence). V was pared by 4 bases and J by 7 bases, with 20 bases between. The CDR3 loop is CSATRSGWSWNEQFF. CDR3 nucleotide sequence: TGCAGTGCTACAAGGTCAGGGTGGTCATGGAATGAGCAGTTCTTC.

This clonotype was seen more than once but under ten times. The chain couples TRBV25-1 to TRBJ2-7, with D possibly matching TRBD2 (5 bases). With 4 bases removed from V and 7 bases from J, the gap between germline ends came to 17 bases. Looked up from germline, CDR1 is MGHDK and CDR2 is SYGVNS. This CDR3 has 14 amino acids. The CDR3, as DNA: TGTGCCAGCAGTGGTGGCGGGCGGAACGCTGAGCAGTACTTC. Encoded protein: CASSGGGRNAEQYF.

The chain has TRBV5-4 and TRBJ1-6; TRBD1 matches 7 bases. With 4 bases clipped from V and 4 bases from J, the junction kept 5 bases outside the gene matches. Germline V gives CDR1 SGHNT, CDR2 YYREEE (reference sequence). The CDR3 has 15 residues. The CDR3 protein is CASSLPGQYNSPLHF. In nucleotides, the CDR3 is TGTGCCAGCAGCCTACCGGGACAGTATAATTCACCCCTCCACTTT.

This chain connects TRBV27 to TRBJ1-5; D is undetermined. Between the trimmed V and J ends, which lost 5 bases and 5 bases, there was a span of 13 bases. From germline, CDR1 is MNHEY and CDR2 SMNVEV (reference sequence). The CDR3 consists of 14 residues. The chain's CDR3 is CASSPRSPDQPQHF. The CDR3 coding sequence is TGTGCCAGCAGTCCCCGTTCCCCCGATCAGCCCCAGCATTTT.

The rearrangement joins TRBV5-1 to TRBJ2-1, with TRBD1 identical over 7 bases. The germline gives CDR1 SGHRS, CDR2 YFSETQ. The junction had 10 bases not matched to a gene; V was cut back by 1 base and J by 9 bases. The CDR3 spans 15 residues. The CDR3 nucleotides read TGCGCCAGCAGCTTGAGAGCAGGGGGAGATAGTGAGCAGTTCTTC. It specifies CASSLRAGGDSEQFF. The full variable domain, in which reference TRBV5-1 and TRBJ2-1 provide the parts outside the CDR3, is KAGVTQTPRYLIKTRGQQVTLSCSPISGHRSVSWYQQTPGQGLQFLFEYFSETQRNKGNFPGRFSGRQFSNSRSEMNVSTLELGDSALYLCASSLRAGGDSEQFFGPGTRLTVL.

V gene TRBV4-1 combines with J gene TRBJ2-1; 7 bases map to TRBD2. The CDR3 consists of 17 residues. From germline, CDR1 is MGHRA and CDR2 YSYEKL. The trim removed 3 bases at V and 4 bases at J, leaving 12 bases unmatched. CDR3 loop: CASSQAPPSGGYNEQFF. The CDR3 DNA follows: TGCGCCAGCAGCCAGGCCCCCCCTAGCGGAGGGTACAATGAGCAGTTCTTC.

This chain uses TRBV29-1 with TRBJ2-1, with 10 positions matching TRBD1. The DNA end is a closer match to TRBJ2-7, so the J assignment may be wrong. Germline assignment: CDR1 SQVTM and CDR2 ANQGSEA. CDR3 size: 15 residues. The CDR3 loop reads CSVLEGQGRYNEQYF. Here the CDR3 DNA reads TGCAGCGTTCTAGAGGGACAGGGGCGGTACAATGAGCAGTACTTC.

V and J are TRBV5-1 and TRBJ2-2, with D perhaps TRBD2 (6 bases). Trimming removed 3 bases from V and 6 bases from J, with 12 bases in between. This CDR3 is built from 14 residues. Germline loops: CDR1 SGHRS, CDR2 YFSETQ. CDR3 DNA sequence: TGCGCCAGCAGCTCTCGTGGGGGGTCCGGGGAGCTGTTTTTT. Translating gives CASSSRGGSGELFF. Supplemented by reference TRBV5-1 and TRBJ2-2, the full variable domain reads KAGVTQTPRYLIKTRGQQVTLSCSPISGHRSVSWYQQTPGQGLQFLFEYFSETQRNKGNFPGRFSGRQFSNSRSEMNVSTLELGDSALYLCASSSRGGSGELFFGEGSRLTVL.

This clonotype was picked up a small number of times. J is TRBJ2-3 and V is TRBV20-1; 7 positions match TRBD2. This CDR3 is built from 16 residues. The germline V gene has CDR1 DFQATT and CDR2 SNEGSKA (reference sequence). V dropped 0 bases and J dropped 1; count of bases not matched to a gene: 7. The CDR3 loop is CSARDRAGSRTDTQYF. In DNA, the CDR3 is TGCAGTGCTAGAGATCGAGCGGGATCACGCACAGATACGCAGTATTTT.

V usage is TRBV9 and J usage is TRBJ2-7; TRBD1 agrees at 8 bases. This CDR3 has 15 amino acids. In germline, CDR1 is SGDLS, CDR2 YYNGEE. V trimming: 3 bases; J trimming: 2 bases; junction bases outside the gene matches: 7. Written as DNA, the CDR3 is TGTGCCAGCAGCGCTGGACCGGGACAGGCCTACGAGCAGTACTTC. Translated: CASSAGPGQAYEQYF.

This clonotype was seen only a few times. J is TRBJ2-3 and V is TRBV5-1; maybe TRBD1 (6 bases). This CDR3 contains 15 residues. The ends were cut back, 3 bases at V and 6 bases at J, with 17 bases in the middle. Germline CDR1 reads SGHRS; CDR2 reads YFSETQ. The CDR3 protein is CASSSRGQPGDTQYF. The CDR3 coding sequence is TGCGCCAGCAGCTCAAGGGGACAACCGGGGGATACGCAGTATTTT. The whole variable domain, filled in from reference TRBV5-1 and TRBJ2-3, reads KAGVTQTPRYLIKTRGQQVTLSCSPISGHRSVSWYQQTPGQGLQFLFEYFSETQRNKGNFPGRFSGRQFSNSRSEMNVSTLELGDSALYLCASSSRGQPGDTQYFGPGTRLTVL.

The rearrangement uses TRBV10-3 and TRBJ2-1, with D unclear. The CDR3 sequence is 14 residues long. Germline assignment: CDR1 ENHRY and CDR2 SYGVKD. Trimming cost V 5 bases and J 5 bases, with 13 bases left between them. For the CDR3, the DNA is TGTGCCATCAGTCCGGATAACCTTAACAATGAGCAGTTCTTC. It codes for CAISPDNLNNEQFF.

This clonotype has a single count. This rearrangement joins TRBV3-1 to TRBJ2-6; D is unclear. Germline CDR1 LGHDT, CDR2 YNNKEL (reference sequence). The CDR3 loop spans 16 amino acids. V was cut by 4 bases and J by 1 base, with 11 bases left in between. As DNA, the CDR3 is TGTGCCAGCAGCCCGGACCTGAATTCTGGGGCCAACGTCCTGACTTTC. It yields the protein CASSPDLNSGANVLTF.

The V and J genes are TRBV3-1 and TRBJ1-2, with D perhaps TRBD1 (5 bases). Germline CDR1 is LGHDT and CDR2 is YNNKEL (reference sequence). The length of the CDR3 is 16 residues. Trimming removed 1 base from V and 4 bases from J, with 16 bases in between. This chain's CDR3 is CASSQVLGPSTYGYTF. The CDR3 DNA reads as TGTGCCAGCAGCCAAGTACTGGGACCCTCTACCTATGGCTACACCTTC.

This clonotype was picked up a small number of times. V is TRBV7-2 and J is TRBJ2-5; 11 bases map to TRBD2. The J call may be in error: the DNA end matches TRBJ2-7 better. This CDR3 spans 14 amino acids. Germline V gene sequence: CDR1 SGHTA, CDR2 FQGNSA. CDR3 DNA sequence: TGTGCCAGCAGCTTTAGCGGGAGGGATCACGAGCAGTACTTC. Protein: CASSFSGRDHEQYF.

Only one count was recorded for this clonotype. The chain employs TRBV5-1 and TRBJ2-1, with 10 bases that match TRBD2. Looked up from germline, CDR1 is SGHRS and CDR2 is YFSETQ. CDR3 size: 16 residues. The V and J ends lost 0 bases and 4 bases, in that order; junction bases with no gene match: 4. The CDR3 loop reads CASSLVVSGGYNEQFF. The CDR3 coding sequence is TGCGCCAGCAGCTTGGTCGTTAGCGGGGGGTACAATGAGCAGTTCTTC.

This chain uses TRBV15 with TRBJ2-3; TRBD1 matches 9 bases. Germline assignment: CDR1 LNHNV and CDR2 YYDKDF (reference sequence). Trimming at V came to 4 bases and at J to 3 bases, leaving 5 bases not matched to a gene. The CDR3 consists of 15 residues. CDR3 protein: CATSIRTGATDTQYF. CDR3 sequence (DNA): TGTGCCACCAGCATTCGGACAGGGGCTACAGATACGCAGTATTTT. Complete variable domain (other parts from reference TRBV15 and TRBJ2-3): DAMVIQNPRYQVTQFGKPVTLSCSQTLNHNVMYWYQQKSSQAPKLLFHYYDKDFNNEADTPDNFQSRRPNTSFCFLDIRSPGLGDTAMYLCATSIRTGATDTQYFGPGTRLTVL.

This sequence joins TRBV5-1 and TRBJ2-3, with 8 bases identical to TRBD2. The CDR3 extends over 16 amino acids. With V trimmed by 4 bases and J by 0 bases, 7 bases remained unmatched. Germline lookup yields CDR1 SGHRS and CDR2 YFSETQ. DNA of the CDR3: TGCGCCAGCAGCCTATATAGCGGGACTAGCACAGATACGCAGTATTTT. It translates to CASSLYSGTSTDTQYF.

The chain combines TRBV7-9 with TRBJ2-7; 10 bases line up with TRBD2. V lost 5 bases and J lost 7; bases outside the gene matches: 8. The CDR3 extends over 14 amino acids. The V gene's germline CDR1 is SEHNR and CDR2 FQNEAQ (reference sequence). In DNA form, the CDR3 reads TGTGCCAGCAGCCCTAGGCGAGCGGGAGGGGAGCAGTACTTC. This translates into CASSPRRAGGEQYF.

The DNA of the CDR3 is TGTGCCAGCAGTCCCCGGACAGTCAGCTCCTACGAGCAGTACTTC. Amino acids: CASSPRTVSSYEQYF. The J gene is TRBJ2-7, the V gene TRBV12-3 or TRBV12-4; the D gene is possibly TRBD1 (6 bases). The CDR3 totals 15 residues. V gave up 5 bases and J gave up 0 bases, with 14 bases separating them.

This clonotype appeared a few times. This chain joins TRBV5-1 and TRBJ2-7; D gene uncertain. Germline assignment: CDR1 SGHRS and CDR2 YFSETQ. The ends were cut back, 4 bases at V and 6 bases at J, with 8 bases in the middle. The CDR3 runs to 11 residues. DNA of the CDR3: TGCGCCAGCAGCGGTGAAACCGAGCAGTACTTC. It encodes CASSGETEQYF. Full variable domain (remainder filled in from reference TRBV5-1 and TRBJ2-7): KAGVTQTPRYLIKTRGQQVTLSCSPISGHRSVSWYQQTPGQGLQFLFEYFSETQRNKGNFPGRFSGRQFSNSRSEMNVSTLELGDSALYLCASSGETEQYFGPGTRLTVT.

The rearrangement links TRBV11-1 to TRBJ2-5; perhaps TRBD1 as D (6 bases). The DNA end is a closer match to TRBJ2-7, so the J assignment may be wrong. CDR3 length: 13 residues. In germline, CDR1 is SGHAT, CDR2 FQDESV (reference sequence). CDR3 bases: TGTGCCAGCAGCCCCAGGGGTGGAGGCGAGCAGTACTTC. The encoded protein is CASSPRGGGEQYF.

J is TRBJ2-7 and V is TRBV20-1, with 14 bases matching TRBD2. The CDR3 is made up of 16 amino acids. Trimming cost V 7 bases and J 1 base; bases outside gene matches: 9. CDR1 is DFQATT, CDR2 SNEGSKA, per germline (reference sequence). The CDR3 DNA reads TGCAGTGTTTCGGGGGGACTAGCGGGAGTTTCCTACGAGCAGTACTTC. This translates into CSVSGGLAGVSYEQYF.